The 3 T cell receptor beta chains presented below share a single source sample, sequenced in a study of tumor and adjacent non-tumor tissue in lung cancer. This sample's RNA came from whole unsorted tissue. Distant lung tissue was collected more than 3 cm away from the tumor edge. A modified ARM-PCR protocol with three rounds of nested PCR amplified TCRbeta. TCRdb called the multiplex PCR reads again in MiXCR, with one record for every CDR3 protein. The sample records 85,000 or so distinct CDR3 sequences, around 76% being singletons. Specimen: distant non-tumor lung tissue. Receptor source: a woman aged 45 to 65 with non-small cell lung cancer.

As regards this clonotype: A read error may produce the germline difference seen at one junction end. The V call is TRBV6-2 or TRBV6-3, the J call TRBJ2-7, with D maybe TRBD2 (9 bases). The CDR3 runs to 17 residues. Looked up from germline, CDR1 is MNHEY and CDR2 is SVGEGT. The CDR3 loop is CTSSHRDRISGSHKQYF. Written as DNA, the CDR3 is TGTACCAGCAGTCACCGGGACAGGATTAGCGGGAGCCACAAGCAGTACTTC.

Note on this clonotype: The final CDR3 position lacks the conserved phenylalanine or tryptophan, pointing to a likely read error. The chain uses TRBV20-1 and TRBJ2-1; the D gene is possibly TRBD2 (6 bases). Germline CDR1 reads DFQATT; CDR2 reads SNEGSKA (reference sequence). Trimming removed 2 bases at V and 2 bases at J, with 19 bases between. The CDR3 is 17 amino acids. The CDR3 reads CSARHTPSATPYNEQFL. CDR3 coding DNA: TGCAGTGCTAGACACACCCCTAGCGCGACCCCCTACAATGAGCAGTTCCTC.

To note about this clonotype: This could be a read error, since a much larger clone is one nucleotide away. The chain links TRBV7-9 to TRBJ2-7; 8 nucleotides line up with TRBD1. CDR1 and CDR2 (germline): SEHNR, FQNEAQ (reference sequence). The CDR3 is 16 residues long. The CDR3 spells CASSLTTGGYSYEQNF. CDR3 DNA: TGTGCCAGCAGCTTAACTACAGGGGGATACTCCTACGAGCAGAACTTC.